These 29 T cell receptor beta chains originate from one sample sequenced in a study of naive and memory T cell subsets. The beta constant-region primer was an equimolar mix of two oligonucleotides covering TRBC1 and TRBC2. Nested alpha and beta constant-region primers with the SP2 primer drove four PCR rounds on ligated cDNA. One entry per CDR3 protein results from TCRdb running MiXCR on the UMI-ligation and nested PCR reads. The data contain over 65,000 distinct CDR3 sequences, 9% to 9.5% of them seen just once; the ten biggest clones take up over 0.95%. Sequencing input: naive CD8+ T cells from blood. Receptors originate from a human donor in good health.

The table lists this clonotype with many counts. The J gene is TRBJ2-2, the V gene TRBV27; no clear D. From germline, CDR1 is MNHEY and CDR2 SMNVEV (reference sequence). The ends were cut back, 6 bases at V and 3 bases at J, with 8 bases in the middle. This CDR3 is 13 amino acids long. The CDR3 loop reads CASSARDTGELFF. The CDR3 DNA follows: TGTGCCAGCAGCGCTCGGGACACCGGGGAGCTGTTTTTT.

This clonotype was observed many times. CDR3 region: CASSPPGAGVIFGYTF. The CDR3 region has the DNA TGCGCCAGCAGCCCACCAGGGGCAGGGGTAATTTTTGGCTACACCTTC. The rearrangement uses TRBV4-3 and TRBJ1-2; tentative D call: TRBD1 (6 bases). The CDR3 covers 16 residues. Germline V gene data show CDR1 as LGHNA and CDR2 as YSLEER. Trimming took 4 bases from V and 7 from J, leaving 22 bases between them.

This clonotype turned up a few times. The CDR3 here is CASGLVGLPEAHEQYF. The CDR3, as DNA: TGTGCTAGTGGTTTGGTGGGACTTCCCGAGGCGCACGAGCAGTACTTC. This chain links TRBV12-5 with TRBJ2-7; D possibly corresponds to TRBD2 (6 bases). Germline assignment: CDR1 LGHNT and CDR2 FRNRAP. V was clipped by 0 bases and J by 5 bases, with 17 bases between them. The CDR3 has 16 amino acids.

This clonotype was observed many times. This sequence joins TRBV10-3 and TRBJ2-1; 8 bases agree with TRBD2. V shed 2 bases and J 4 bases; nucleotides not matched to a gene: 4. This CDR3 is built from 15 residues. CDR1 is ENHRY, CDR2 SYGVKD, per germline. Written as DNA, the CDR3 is TGTGCCATCAGTGAGAATAGCGGGGCTTACAATGAGCAGTTCTTC. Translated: CAISENSGAYNEQFF.

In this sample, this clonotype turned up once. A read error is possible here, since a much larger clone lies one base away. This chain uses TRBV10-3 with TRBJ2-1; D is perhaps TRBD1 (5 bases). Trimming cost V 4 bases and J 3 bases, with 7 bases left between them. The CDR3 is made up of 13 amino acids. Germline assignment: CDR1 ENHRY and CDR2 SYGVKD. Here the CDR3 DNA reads TGTGCCATCAGTGCCGACAGCTACAATGAGCAGTTCTTC. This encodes CAISADSYNEQFF.

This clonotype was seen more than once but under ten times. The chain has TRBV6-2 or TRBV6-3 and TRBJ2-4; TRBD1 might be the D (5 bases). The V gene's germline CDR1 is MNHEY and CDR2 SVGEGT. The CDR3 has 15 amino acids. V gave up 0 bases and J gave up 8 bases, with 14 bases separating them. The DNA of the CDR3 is TGTGCCAGCAGTTACTCGGTTTTAGACAGTTACATTCAGTACTTC. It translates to CASSYSVLDSYIQYF.

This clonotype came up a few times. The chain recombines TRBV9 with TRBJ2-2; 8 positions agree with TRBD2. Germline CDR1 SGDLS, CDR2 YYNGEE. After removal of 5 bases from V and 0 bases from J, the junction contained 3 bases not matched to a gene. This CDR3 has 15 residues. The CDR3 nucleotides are TGTGCCAGCAGTCCGGGAGGGGCGAACACCGGGGAGCTGTTTTTT. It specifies CASSPGGANTGELFF. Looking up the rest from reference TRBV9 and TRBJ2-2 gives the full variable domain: DSGVTQTPKHLITATGQRVTLRCSPRSGDLSVYWYQQSLDQGLQFLIQYYNGEERAKGNILERFSAQQFPDLHSELNLSSLELGDSALYFCASSPGGANTGELFFGEGSRLTVL.

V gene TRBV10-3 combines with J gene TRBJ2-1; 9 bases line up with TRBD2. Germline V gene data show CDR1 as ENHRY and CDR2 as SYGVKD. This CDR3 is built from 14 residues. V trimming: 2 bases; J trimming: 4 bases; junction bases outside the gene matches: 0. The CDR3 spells CAISELAGYNEQFF. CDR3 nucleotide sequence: TGTGCCATCAGTGAGCTAGCGGGATACAATGAGCAGTTCTTC.

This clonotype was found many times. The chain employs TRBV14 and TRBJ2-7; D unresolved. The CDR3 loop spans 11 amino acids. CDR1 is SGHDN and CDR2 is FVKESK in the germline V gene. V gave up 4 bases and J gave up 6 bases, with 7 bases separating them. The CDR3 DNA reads TGTGCCAGCAGCCTAGGAAGCGAGCAGTACTTC. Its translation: CASSLGSEQYF. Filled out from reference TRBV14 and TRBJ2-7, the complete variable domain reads EAGVTQFPSHSVIEKGQTVTLRCDPISGHDNLYWYRRVMGKEIKFLLHFVKESKQDESGMPNNRFLAERTGGTYSTLKVQPAELEDSGVYFCASSLGSEQYFGPGTRLTVT.

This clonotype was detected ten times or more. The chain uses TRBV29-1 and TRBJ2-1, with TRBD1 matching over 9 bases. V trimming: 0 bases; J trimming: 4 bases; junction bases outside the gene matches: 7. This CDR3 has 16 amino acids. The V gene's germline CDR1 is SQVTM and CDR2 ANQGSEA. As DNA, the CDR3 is TGCAGCGTTGAAGATCTGGGGGACAGGGTATACAATGAGCAGTTCTTC. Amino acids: CSVEDLGDRVYNEQFF.

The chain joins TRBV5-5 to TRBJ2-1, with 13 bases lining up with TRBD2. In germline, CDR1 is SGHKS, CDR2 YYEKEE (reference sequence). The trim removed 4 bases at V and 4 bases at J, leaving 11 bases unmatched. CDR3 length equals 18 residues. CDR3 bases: TGTGCCAGCAGCCATCAAGGACTAGCGGGAGTGTATTACAATGAGCAGTTCTTC. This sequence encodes CASSHQGLAGVYYNEQFF.

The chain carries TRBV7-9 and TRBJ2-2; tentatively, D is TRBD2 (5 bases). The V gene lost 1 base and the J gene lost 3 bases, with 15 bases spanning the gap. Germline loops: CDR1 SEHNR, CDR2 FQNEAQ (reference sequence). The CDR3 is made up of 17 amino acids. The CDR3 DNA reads TGTGCCAGCAGCTTAGTCAGGTCGGGATATTACACCGGGGAGCTGTTTTTT. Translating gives CASSLVRSGYYTGELFF.

CDR3 loop: CASGLIGDGYTF. The CDR3 coding sequence is TGTGCTAGTGGTTTGATTGGCGATGGCTACACCTTC. V and J are TRBV12-5 and TRBJ1-2; D not resolved. The germline V gene has CDR1 LGHNT and CDR2 FRNRAP. V was trimmed by 2 bases and J by 6 bases, leaving 7 bases between them. CDR3 length: 12 amino acids.

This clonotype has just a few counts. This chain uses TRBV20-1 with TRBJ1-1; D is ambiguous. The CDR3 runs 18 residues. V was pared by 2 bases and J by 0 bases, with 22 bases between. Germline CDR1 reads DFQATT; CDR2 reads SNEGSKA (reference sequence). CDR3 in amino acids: CSARRASWSGLLNTEAFF. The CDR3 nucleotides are TGCAGTGCTAGAAGGGCAAGTTGGTCAGGTCTCCTGAACACTGAAGCTTTCTTT.

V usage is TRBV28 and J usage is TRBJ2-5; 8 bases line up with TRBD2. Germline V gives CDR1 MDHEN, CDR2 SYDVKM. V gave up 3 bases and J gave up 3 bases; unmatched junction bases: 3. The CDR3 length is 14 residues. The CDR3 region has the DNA TGTGCCAGCAGTTTTCCAGCGGGAGAAGAGACCCAGTACTTC. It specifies CASSFPAGEETQYF.

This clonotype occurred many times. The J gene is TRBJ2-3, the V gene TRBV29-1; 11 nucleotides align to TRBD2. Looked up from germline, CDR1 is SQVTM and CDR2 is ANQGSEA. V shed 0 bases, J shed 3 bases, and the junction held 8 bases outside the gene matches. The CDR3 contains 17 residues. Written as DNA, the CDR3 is TGCAGCGTTGAAGATCGGACTAGCGGGCCTCCGACAGATACGCAGTATTTT. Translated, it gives CSVEDRTSGPPTDTQYF.

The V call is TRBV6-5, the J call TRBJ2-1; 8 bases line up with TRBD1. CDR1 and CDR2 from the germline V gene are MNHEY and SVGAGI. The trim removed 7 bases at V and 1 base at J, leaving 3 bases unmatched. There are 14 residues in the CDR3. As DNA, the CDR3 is TGTGCCAGCACAACAGGGGGGTCCTACAATGAGCAGTTCTTC. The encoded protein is CASTTGGSYNEQFF.

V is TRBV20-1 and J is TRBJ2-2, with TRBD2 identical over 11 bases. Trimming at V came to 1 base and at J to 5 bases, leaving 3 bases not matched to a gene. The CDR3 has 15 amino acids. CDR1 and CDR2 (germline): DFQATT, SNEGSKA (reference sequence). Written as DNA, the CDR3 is TGCAGTGCTAGAGTACTAGCGGGAGTAACCGGGGAGCTGTTTTTT. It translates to CSARVLAGVTGELFF.

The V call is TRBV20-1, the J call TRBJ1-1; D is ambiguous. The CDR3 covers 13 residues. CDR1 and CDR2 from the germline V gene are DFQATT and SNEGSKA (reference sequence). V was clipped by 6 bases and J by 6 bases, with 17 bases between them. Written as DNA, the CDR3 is TGCAGTGCGAGCGACGAGGCGAGGGCTGAAGCTTTCTTT. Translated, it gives CSASDEARAEAFF.

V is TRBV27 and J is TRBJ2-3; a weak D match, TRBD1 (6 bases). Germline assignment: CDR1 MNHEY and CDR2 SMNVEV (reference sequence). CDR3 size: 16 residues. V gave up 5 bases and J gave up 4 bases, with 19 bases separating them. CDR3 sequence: CASSGGGLSNPDTQYF. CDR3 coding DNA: TGTGCCAGCAGTGGGGGCGGGCTATCCAACCCAGATACGCAGTATTTT.

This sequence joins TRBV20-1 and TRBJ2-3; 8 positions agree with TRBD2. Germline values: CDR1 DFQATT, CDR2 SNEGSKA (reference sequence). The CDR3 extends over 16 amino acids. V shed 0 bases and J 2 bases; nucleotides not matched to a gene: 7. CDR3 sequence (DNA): TGCAGTGCTAGAGATCATCGGGAGGGCTTCACAGATACGCAGTATTTT. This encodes CSARDHREGFTDTQYF.

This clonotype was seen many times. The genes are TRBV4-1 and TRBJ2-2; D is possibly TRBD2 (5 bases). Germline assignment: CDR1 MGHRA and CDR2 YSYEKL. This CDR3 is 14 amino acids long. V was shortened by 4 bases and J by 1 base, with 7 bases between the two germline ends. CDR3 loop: CASSPRENTGELFF. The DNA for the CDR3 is TGCGCCAGCAGCCCCCGGGAGAACACCGGGGAGCTGTTTTTT.

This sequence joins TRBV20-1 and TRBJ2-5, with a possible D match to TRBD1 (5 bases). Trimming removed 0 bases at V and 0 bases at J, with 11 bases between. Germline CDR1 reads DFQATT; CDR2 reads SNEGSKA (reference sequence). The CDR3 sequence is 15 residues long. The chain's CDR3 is CSARDINRNQETQYF. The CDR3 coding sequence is TGCAGTGCTAGAGATATTAACAGGAACCAAGAGACCCAGTACTTC.

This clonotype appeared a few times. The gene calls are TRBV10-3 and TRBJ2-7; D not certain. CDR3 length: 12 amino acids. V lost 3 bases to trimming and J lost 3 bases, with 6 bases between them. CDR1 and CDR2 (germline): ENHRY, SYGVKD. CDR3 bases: TGTGCCATCAGTGAAGTCAGCTACGAGCAGTACTTC. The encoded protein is CAISEVSYEQYF.

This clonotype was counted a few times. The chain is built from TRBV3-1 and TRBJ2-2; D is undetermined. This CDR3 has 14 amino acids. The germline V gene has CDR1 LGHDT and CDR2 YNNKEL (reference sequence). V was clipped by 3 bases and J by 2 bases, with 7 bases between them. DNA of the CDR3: TGTGCCAGCAGCCAGAGACTCAACACCGGGGAGCTGTTTTTT. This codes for CASSQRLNTGELFF. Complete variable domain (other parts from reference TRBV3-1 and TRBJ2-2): DTAVSQTPKYLVTQMGNDKSIKCEQNLGHDTMYWYKQDSKKFLKIMFSYNNKELIINETVPNRFSPKSPDKAHLNLHINSLELGDSAVYFCASSQRLNTGELFFGEGSRLTVL.

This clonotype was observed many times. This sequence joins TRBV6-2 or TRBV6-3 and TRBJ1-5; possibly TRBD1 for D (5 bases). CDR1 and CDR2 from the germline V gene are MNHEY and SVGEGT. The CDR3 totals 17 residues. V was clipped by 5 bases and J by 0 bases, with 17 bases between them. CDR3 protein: CASSTGASANSNQPQHF. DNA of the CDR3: TGTGCCAGCAGTACTGGGGCTTCGGCAAATAGCAATCAGCCCCAGCATTTT.

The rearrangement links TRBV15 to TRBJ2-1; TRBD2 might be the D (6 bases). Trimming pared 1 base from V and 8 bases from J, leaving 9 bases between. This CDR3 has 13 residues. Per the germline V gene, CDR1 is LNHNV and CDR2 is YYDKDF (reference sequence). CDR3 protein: CATSRGPGDEQFF. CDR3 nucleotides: TGTGCCACCAGCAGAGGACCGGGGGATGAGCAGTTCTTC.

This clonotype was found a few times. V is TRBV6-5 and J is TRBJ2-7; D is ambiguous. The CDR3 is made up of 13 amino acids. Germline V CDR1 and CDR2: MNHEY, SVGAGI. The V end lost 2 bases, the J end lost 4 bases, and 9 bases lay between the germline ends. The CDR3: CASSYELNYEQYF. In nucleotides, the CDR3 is TGTGCCAGCAGTTACGAACTAAATTACGAGCAGTACTTC.

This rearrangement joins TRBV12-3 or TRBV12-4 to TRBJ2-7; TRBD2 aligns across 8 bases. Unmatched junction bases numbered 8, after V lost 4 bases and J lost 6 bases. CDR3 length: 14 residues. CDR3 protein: CASSSAAGGAEQYF. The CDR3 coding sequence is TGTGCCAGCAGTTCGGCGGCGGGAGGTGCCGAGCAGTACTTC.